This TCR beta chain was profiled in a study of blood T cell repertoires in COVID-19. Across the study: COVID-19 samples, acute and convalescent, were from the United States, Italy and Spain.

The trim removed 5 bases at V and 0 bases at J, leaving 1 base unmatched. Germline V gives CDR1 GTSNPN, CDR2 SVGIG (reference sequence). There are 13 residues in the CDR3. As processed by the authors: Quantification of nucleated cells was approximated via reference gene primer amplification. The protocol was immunoSEQ multiplex PCR, while the TCRdb copy is restricted to in-frame clones and leaves out a portion. The V and J calls and clone size are taken from that table; D and trimming were inferred from the DNA. The sample records roughly 240,000 clones, approximately 85% being singletons. The age range of participants was about 18 to 100 years, with residence in around 22 US areas.

This rearrangement joins TRBV30 to TRBJ2-3, with 8 bases aligning to TRBD1. The source is a woman aged 45-60 years with acute COVID-19. Source material: PBMCs or T cells enriched from blood (not recorded which). This chain's CDR3 is CAWGTGSTDTQYF. The CDR3 DNA reads TGTGCCTGGGGGACAGGCAGCACAGATACGCAGTATTTT.